The entry below describes one TCR beta chain. This clone was detected only once. The clone's antigen remains unknown. Base qualities are missing; no much larger clone stands one base away. According to the germline V gene, CDR1 reads SGHTA and CDR2 reads FQGNSA. Trimmed from V: 5 bases; trimmed from J: 4 bases; junction bases lacking a gene match: 7. The CDR3 has 16 amino acids, counting the end cysteine and phenylalanine. Kept here is only the CDR3 DNA, which spans 48 bases and is read in frame from base 1. The protocol used for the library was the immunoSEQ multiplex PCR assay. In TCRdb, the immuneACCESS table is reduced to in-frame sequences with V and J assigned. These tables do not hold every clone; where another copy was compared, an unresolved V gene accounts for under half, and the others remain unexplained. This sample has tens of thousands of clones in its table, and about 90% of those were observed once. The ten largest clones add up to around 3.3% of the sample.

The data were taken from a study of T cell changes during pregnancy in multiple sclerosis (dated by TCRdb to between 2017 and 2020). Regarding the study in general: The study looked at changes in the T cell repertoire across pregnancy in women with multiple sclerosis.

The sample here was CD8+ T cells from peripheral blood mononuclear cells, taken in the third trimester of pregnancy. The sequence is built from TRBV7-2 and TRBJ2-3; 12 central bases correspond to TRBD2. This clonotype originated in a female donor with multiple sclerosis, enrolled in a pregnancy study. The CDR3 region reads CASSPTPSGGADTQYF. The nucleotide sequence is TGTGCCAGCAGCCCGACCCCTAGCGGGGGGGCAGATACGCAGTATTTT.